A single sample is the source of the 25 T cell receptor beta chains below, sequenced in a study of T cells in Graves' hyperthyroidism and ophthalmopathy. It was RNA transcripts that yielded the amplified TCR beta CDR3 regions. HTBI primers were the set used in a first-round RT-PCR of the TCR CDR3. MiXCR, applied by TCRdb to the multiplex PCR reads, yields one record per CDR3 protein. This sample has 540,000 or so distinct CDR3 sequences, with approximately 14% found just once. The sample comprised blood. The receptor set was obtained from a woman aged 25 to 39 with Graves' hyperthyroidism.

The table lists this clonotype with many counts. CDR3 in DNA: TGTGCCAGCAGCTACGAGGGGGTGACGGGGAGGGCGAACTATGGCTACACCTTC. As protein: CASSYEGVTGRANYGYTF. The genes are TRBV7-3 and TRBJ1-2; tentative D call: TRBD1 (6 bases). Between the trimmed V and J ends, which lost 4 bases and 2 bases, there was a span of 23 bases. The germline gives CDR1 SGHTA, CDR2 FQGTGA. The CDR3 is 18 residues long. The variable domain in full, with the rest retrieved from reference TRBV7-3 and TRBJ1-2, is GAGVSQTPSNKVTEKGKYVELRCDPISGHTALYWYRQSLGQGPEFLIYFQGTGAADDSGLPNDRFFAVRPEGSVSTLKIQRTERGDSAVYLCASSYEGVTGRANYGYTFGSGTRLTVV.

This clonotype appeared many times. The genes are TRBV5-1 and TRBJ2-1, with 11 bases aligning to TRBD2. Germline V CDR1 and CDR2: SGHRS, YFSETQ. V trimming: 0 bases; J trimming: 15 bases; junction bases outside the gene matches: 2. The CDR3 is 12 residues long. The CDR3 here is CASSLVGTSGFF. The CDR3, as DNA: TGCGCCAGCAGCTTGGTCGGGACTAGCGGGTTCTTC.

This clonotype showed up just a few times. This chain links TRBV2 with TRBJ1-5; the D is unclear. Germline CDR1 and CDR2: SNHLY and FYNNEI. The CDR3 sequence is 15 residues long. V was pared by 4 bases and J by 4 bases, with 14 bases between. The chain's CDR3 is CASSGVWQSNQPQHF. The DNA for the CDR3 is TGTGCCAGCAGTGGGGTTTGGCAGTCAAATCAGCCCCAGCATTTT. Based on the CDR3 plus reference TRBV2 and TRBJ1-5, the full variable domain is EPEVTQTPSHQVTQMGQEVILRCVPISNHLYFYWYRQILGQKVEFLVSFYNNEISEKSEIFDDQFSVERPDGSNFTLKIRSTKLEDSAMYFCASSGVWQSNQPQHFGDGTRLSIL.

V and J are TRBV30 and TRBJ2-5; D might be TRBD1 or TRBD2, each matching 5 bases. The CDR3 length is 14 residues. Between the trimmed V and J ends, which lost 0 bases and 7 bases, there was a span of 15 bases. Germline loops: CDR1 GTSNPN, CDR2 SVGIG (reference sequence). Here the CDR3 reads CAWSVQAGAGTQYF. CDR3 DNA sequence: TGTGCCTGGAGTGTACAGGCCGGGGCTGGGACCCAGTACTTC.

Many counts were recorded for this clonotype. The gene calls are TRBV28 and TRBJ2-7; possibly TRBD2 for D (6 bases). V was shortened by 6 bases and J by 9 bases, with 18 bases between the two germline ends. The CDR3 covers 13 residues. Germline V gene lookup returns CDR1 MDHEN and CDR2 SYDVKM. CDR3 region: CASRAGSPATQYF. The CDR3, as DNA: TGTGCCAGCAGGGCGGGGTCCCCTGCGACGCAGTACTTC.

Comments on this clonotype: A single base separates this from a much larger clone, so it may be a read error. In nucleotides, the CDR3 is TGTGCCAGCAGCTTGTATAGCGCGAGCGAGCAGTACTTC. This codes for CASSLYSASEQYF. The chain has TRBV7-9 and TRBJ2-7, with D tentatively TRBD2 (5 bases). The ends were cut back, 3 bases at V and 6 bases at J, with 12 bases in the middle. The CDR3 is 13 amino acids. Looked up from germline, CDR1 is SEHNR and CDR2 is FQNEAQ (reference sequence).

The V and J genes are TRBV7-2 and TRBJ1-1; no clear D. This CDR3 is 15 amino acids long. Trimming took 3 bases from V and 6 from J, leaving 17 bases between them. Germline lookup yields CDR1 SGHTA and CDR2 FQGNSA. CDR3 sequence reads: CASSFIQSLRAEAFF. In DNA, the CDR3 is TGTGCCAGCAGCTTCATCCAGAGCCTGAGGGCTGAAGCTTTCTTT.

In its sample, this clonotype was seen many times. This sequence joins TRBV25-1 and TRBJ2-1; D is unresolved. The germline gives CDR1 MGHDK, CDR2 SYGVNS. The CDR3 has 15 amino acids. Trimming cost V 5 bases and J 0 bases, with 11 bases left between them. This CDR3 reads CASSLPGPSYNEQFF. CDR3 sequence (DNA): TGTGCCAGCAGTCTCCCCGGCCCCTCCTACAATGAGCAGTTCTTC. The whole variable domain, filled in from reference TRBV25-1 and TRBJ2-1, reads EADIYQTPRYLVIGTGKKITLECSQTMGHDKMYWYQQDPGMELHLIHYSYGVNSTEKGDLSSESTVSRIRTEHFPLTLESARPSHTSQYLCASSLPGPSYNEQFFGPGTRLTVL.

The V call is TRBV20-1, the J call TRBJ1-6; D perhaps matches TRBD1 (6 bases). The CDR3 is made up of 15 amino acids. Germline V lookup: CDR1 DFQATT, CDR2 SNEGSKA (reference sequence). Trimming cost V 1 base and J 7 bases, with 14 bases left between them. CDR3 residues: CSARVRGAWNSPLHF. CDR3 DNA sequence: TGCAGTGCTAGAGTGCGGGGGGCGTGGAATTCACCCCTCCACTTT.

The V and J genes are TRBV6-2 or TRBV6-3 and TRBJ2-1, with D tentatively TRBD1 (5 bases). Germline CDR1 reads MNHEY; CDR2 reads SVGEGT. The CDR3 has 12 amino acids. V gave up 2 bases and J gave up 9 bases, with 8 bases separating them. The CDR3 DNA follows: TGTGCCAGCAGTTACGGGGCATCTGAGCAGTTCTTC. Its translation is CASSYGASEQFF.

This clonotype turned up a few times. This sequence joins TRBV6-1 and TRBJ2-2, with a possible D match to TRBD1 (6 bases). The V end lost 11 bases, the J end lost 4 bases, and 17 bases lay between the germline ends. Germline V CDR1 and CDR2: MNHNS, SASEGT. CDR3 length: 14 amino acids. CDR3 sequence (DNA): TGTGCCGCTCAGAGGGGGAGAAGCACCGGGGAGCTGTTTTTT. Amino acids: CAAQRGRSTGELFF.

This clonotype came up many times. This chain links TRBV20-1 with TRBJ2-1; possibly TRBD2 for D (6 bases). With 6 bases removed from V and 2 bases from J, the gap between germline ends came to 14 bases. The CDR3 loop spans 14 amino acids. Per germline, CDR1 DFQATT and CDR2 SNEGSKA (reference sequence). CDR3 nucleotide sequence: TGCAGTGCGGGAAGCGGGTCCCCCTACAATGAGCAGTTCTTC. Its protein is CSAGSGSPYNEQFF.

The rearrangement links TRBV6-1 to TRBJ1-2; D perhaps matches TRBD1 (6 bases). V was trimmed by 8 bases and J by 4 bases, leaving 14 bases between them. Germline CDR1 is MNHNS and CDR2 is SASEGT. The CDR3 is 13 amino acids. CDR3 loop: CASGVQGGYGYTF. The CDR3 bases are TGTGCCAGCGGCGTACAGGGCGGCTATGGCTACACCTTC.

This clonotype was found a few times. The CDR3 protein is CASKRTTGGVEDTGELFF. CDR3 bases: TGCGCCAGCAAAAGAACAACAGGGGGCGTTGAGGACACCGGGGAGCTGTTTTTT. The genes are TRBV10-2 and TRBJ2-2; TRBD1 matches at 9 bases. The CDR3 has 18 residues. Unmatched junction bases numbered 15, after V lost 7 bases and J lost 3 bases. The germline V gene has CDR1 WSHSY and CDR2 SAAADI.

The chain links TRBV24-1 to TRBJ2-1, with 8 positions matching TRBD2. V lost 5 bases to trimming and J lost 8 bases; unmatched junction nucleotides: 16. The germline V gene encodes CDR1 KGHDR and CDR2 SFDVKD. This CDR3 spans 17 amino acids. CDR3 coding DNA: TGTGCCACCAGTGGCCTTGACGGGACTAGATGGTCGCATGAGCAGTTCTTC. Encoded protein: CATSGLDGTRWSHEQFF.

The chain couples TRBV28 to TRBJ1-2, with D maybe TRBD1 (5 bases). Trimming removed 2 bases at V and 8 bases at J, with 15 bases between. This CDR3 region has 14 residues. Germline V gene lookup returns CDR1 MDHEN and CDR2 SYDVKM. The CDR3 region has the DNA TGTGCCAGCAGTTTACTACAGGAGACCTACGGCTACACCTTC. Its translation: CASSLLQETYGYTF.

This chain links TRBV5-1 with TRBJ2-3, with TRBD1 matching 9 bases. V trimming: 4 bases; J trimming: 14 bases; junction bases outside the gene matches: 8. CDR3 length: 12 residues. CDR1 and CDR2 from the germline V gene are SGHRS and YFSETQ. CDR3 in DNA: TGCGCCAGCAGCCCCTCCGGACAGGGGACGTATTTT. It translates to CASSPSGQGTYF.

This chain links TRBV24-1 with TRBJ1-5, with 10 nucleotides matching TRBD1. Germline CDR1 reads KGHDR; CDR2 reads SFDVKD. The CDR3 runs to 16 residues. V shed 5 bases, J shed 3 bases, and the junction held 6 bases outside the gene matches. In DNA form, the CDR3 reads TGTGCCACCAGTGCCACCGGGACAGGGGACAATCAGCCCCAGCATTTT. Protein sequence: CATSATGTGDNQPQHF.

CDR3 nucleotide sequence: TGTGCCAGCAGTTACGGCGGGGGGAACCCACCCCGCTACGAGCAGTACTTC. Amino acid sequence: CASSYGGGNPPRYEQYF. The chain links TRBV6-2 or TRBV6-3 to TRBJ2-7, with TRBD2 identical over 8 bases. The CDR3 covers 17 residues. Losses at the gene ends were 2 bases for V and 3 bases for J; bases not matched to a gene: 12. CDR1 MNHEY and CDR2 SVGEGT come from the germline V gene.

This clonotype was seen repeatedly, ten times or more. The CDR3 is CASSQKQGCCSYNEQFF. The CDR3 nucleotides are TGTGCCAGCAGCCAAAAACAGGGTTGTTGTTCCTACAATGAGCAGTTCTTC. The genes are TRBV14 and TRBJ2-1; a weak D match, TRBD1 (6 bases). The germline V and J ends were trimmed by 2 bases and 1 base, with 15 bases remaining between them. This CDR3 is 17 amino acids long. CDR1 is SGHDN and CDR2 is FVKESK in the germline V gene. Looking up the rest from reference TRBV14 and TRBJ2-1 gives the full variable domain: EAGVTQFPSHSVIEKGQTVTLRCDPISGHDNLYWYRRVMGKEIKFLLHFVKESKQDESGMPNNRFLAERTGGTYSTLKVQPAELEDSGVYFCASSQKQGCCSYNEQFFGPGTRLTVL.

This clonotype has at least ten counts. This chain links TRBV7-9 with TRBJ2-1, with 11 bases fitting TRBD1. V was clipped by 4 bases and J by 8 bases; unmatched bases: 1. The CDR3 runs 13 residues. Germline loops: CDR1 SEHNR, CDR2 FQNEAQ (reference sequence). In DNA form, the CDR3 reads TGTGCCAGCAGCTGGACAGGGGGCTATGAGCAGTTCTTC. It encodes CASSWTGGYEQFF.

This clonotype was seen at least ten times. The genes are TRBV18 and TRBJ1-2; D is unresolved. The CDR3 has 12 residues. Between the trimmed V and J ends, which lost 5 bases and 8 bases, there was a span of 12 bases. CDR1 is KGHSH and CDR2 is LQKENI in the germline V gene. The CDR3 nucleotides are TGTGCCAGCTCATATCCCCGGGTCGGCTACACCTTC. It is translated as CASSYPRVGYTF.

Concerning this clonotype itself: A single base separates this from a much larger clone, so it may be a read error. This rearrangement joins TRBV12-3 or TRBV12-4 to TRBJ2-2; tentatively, D is TRBD1 (5 bases). The CDR3 consists of 16 residues. Trimming took 5 bases from V and 6 from J, leaving 19 bases between them. The CDR3 DNA is TGTGCCAGCAGTGAGGCTTCCACCGAAGGGGCCGGGGAGCTGTTTTTT. Translating it yields CASSEASTEGAGELFF.

This clonotype was observed a few times. V and J are TRBV4-1 and TRBJ2-7; the match to TRBD2 covers 10 bases. The CDR3 sequence is 16 residues long. The germline V gene encodes CDR1 MGHRA and CDR2 YSYEKL. V lost 1 base, J lost 5 bases, and 8 bases stayed unmatched. The CDR3 coding sequence is TGCGCCAGCAGCCAAGGGGTAGCGGGAGGAATCAACGAGCAGTACTTC. Protein product: CASSQGVAGGINEQYF.

As concerns this clonotype: A much larger clonotype is one base distant, so this may be a read error. The chain is built from TRBV27 and TRBJ2-4, with 7 bases lining up with TRBD1. Trimming removed 5 bases from V and 7 bases from J; junction bases left unmatched: 5. Germline V gives CDR1 MNHEY, CDR2 SMNVEV (reference sequence). The CDR3 totals 13 residues. CDR3 DNA: TGTGCCAGCAGTGATCCGGGACAGAACATTCAGTACTTC. It is translated as CASSDPGQNIQYF.